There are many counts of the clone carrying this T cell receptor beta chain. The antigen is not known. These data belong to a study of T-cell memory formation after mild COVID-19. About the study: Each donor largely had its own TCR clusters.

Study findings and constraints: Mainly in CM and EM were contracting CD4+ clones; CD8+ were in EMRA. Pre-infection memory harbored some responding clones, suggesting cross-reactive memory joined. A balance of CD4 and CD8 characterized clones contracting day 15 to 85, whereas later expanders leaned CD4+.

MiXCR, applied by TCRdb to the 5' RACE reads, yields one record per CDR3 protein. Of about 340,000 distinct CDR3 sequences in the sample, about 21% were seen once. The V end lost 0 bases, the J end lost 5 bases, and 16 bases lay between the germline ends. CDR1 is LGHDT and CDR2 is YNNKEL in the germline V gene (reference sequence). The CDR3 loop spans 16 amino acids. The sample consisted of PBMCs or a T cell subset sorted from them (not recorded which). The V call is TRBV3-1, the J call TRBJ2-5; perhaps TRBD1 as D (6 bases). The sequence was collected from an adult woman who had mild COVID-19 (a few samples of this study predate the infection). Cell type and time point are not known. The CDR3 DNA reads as TGTGCCAGCAGCCAAGATGGGGGCGGTGGGGCGGAGACCCAGTACTTC. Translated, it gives CASSQDGGGGAETQYF.